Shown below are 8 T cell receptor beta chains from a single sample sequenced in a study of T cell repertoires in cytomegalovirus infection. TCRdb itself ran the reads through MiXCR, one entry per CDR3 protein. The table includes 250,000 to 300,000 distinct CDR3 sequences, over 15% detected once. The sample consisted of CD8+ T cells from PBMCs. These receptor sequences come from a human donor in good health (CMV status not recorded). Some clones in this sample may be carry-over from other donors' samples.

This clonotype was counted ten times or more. The CDR3 here is CASSSQGTGANQPQHF. The CDR3 DNA is TGTGCCAGCAGCTCCCAGGGGACAGGGGCCAATCAGCCCCAGCATTTT. The chain combines TRBV7-2 with TRBJ1-5, with TRBD1 identical over 10 bases. The CDR3 has 16 residues. Germline CDR1 SGHTA, CDR2 FQGNSA. V lost 4 bases and J lost 3; bases outside the gene matches: 6.

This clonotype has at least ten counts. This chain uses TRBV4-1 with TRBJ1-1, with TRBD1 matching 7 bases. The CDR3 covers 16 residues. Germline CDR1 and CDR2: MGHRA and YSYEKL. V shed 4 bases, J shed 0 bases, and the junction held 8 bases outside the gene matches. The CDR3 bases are TGCGCCAGCAGCCTCTACACCCAGGGGGTGAACACTGAAGCTTTCTTT. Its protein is CASSLYTQGVNTEAFF.

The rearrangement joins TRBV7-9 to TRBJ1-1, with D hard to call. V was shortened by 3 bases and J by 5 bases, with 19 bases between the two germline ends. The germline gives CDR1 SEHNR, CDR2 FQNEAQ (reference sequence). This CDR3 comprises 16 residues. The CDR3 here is CASSFIQAEGWTEAFF. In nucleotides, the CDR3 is TGTGCCAGCAGCTTTATCCAGGCTGAGGGTTGGACTGAAGCTTTCTTT.

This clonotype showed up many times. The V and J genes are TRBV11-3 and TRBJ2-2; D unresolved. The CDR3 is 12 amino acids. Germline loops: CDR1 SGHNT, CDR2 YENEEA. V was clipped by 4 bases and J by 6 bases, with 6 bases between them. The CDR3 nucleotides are TGTGCCAGCAGCTCGGTTGCCGGGGAGCTGTTTTTT. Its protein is CASSSVAGELFF.

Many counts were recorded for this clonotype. DNA of the CDR3: TGTGCCAGCAGCTTAGCGGTCGGTGATGAGCAGTTCTTC. Its protein product is CASSLAVGDEQFF. The rearrangement uses TRBV7-6 and TRBJ2-1; D not certain. Germline V CDR1 and CDR2: SGHVS, FNYEAQ. This CDR3 region has 13 residues. Trimming took off 0 bases at V and 8 bases at J, with 8 bases between the two ends.

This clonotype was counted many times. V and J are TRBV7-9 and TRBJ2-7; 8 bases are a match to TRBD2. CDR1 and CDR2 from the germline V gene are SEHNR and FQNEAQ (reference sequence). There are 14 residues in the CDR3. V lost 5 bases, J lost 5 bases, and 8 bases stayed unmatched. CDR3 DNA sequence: TGTGCCAGCAGCCCGGACTCGGGAGGGGACGAGCAGTACTTC. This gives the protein CASSPDSGGDEQYF.

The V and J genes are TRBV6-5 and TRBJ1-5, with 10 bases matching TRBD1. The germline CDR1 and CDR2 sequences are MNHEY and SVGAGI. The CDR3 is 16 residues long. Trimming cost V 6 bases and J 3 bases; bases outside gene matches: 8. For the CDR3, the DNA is TGTGCCAGCAGCGGACAGGGGGTTGCCCCCAATCAGCCCCAGCATTTT. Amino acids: CASSGQGVAPNQPQHF.

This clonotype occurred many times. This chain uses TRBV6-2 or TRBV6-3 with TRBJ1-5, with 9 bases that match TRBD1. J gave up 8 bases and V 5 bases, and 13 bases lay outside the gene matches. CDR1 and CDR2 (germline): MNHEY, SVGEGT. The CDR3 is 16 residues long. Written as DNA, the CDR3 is TGTGCCAGCAGTCCCCGAATCGGACAGGGGCGGGAGCCCCAGCATTTT. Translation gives CASSPRIGQGREPQHF.